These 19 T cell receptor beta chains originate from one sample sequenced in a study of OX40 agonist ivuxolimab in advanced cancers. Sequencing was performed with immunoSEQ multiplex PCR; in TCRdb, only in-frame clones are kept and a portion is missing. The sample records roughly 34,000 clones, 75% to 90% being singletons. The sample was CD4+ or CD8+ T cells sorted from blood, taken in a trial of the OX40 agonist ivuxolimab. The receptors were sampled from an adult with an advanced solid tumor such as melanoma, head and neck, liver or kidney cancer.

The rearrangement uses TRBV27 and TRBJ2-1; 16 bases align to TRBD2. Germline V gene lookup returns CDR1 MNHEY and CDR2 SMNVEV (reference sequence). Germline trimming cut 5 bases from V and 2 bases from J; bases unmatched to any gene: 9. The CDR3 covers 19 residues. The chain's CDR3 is CASSQLGLAGGSPYNEQFF. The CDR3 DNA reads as TGTGCCAGCAGTCAACTGGGACTAGCGGGGGGGTCACCCTACAATGAGCAGTTCTTC.

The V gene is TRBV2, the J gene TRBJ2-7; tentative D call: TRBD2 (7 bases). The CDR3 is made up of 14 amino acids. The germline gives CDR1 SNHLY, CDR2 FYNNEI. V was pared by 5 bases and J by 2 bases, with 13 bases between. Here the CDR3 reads CASSWRGGTYEQYF. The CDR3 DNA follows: TGTGCCAGCAGTTGGAGGGGGGGAACCTACGAGCAGTACTTC.

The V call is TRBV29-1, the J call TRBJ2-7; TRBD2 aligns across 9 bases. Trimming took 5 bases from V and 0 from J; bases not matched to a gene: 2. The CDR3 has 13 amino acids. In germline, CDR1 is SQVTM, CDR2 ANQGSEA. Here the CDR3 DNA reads TGCAGCGTTTATAGCGGGAGCTCCTACGAGCAGTACTTC. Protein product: CSVYSGSSYEQYF.

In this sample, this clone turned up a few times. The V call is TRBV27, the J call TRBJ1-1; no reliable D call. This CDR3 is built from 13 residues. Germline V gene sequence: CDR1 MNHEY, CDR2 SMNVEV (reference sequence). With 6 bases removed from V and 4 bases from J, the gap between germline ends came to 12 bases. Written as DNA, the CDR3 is TGTGCCAGCAGAAGACTTGGAGGCACTGAAGCTTTCTTT. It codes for CASRRLGGTEAFF.

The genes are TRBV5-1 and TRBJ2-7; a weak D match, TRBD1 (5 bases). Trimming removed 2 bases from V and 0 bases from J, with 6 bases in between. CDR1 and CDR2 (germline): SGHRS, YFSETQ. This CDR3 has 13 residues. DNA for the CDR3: TGCGCCAGCAGCTTCGACAGCTCCTACGAGCAGTACTTC. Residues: CASSFDSSYEQYF.

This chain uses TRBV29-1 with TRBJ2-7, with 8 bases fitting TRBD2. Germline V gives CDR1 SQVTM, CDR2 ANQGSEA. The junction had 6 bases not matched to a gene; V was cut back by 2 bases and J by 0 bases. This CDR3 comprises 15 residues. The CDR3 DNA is TGCAGCGTTGAAACGGAGCGGGGGAGCTCCTACGAGCAGTACTTC. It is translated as CSVETERGSSYEQYF.

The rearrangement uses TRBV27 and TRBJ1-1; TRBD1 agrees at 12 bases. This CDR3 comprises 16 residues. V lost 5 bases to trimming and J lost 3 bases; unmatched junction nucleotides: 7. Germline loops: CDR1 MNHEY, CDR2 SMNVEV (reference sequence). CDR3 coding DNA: TGTGCCAGCAGTGAGGGGACAGGGGGCTTGTACACTGAAGCTTTCTTT. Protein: CASSEGTGGLYTEAFF.

CDR3 in amino acids: CASSQTGTWGPDTQYF. The CDR3, as DNA: TGTGCCAGTAGTCAGACCGGGACCTGGGGCCCAGATACGCAGTATTTT. V usage is TRBV19 and J usage is TRBJ2-3, with D perhaps being TRBD1 or TRBD2 (5 bases each). Per germline, CDR1 LNHDA and CDR2 SQIVND (reference sequence). The ends were cut back, 5 bases at V and 4 bases at J, with 19 bases in the middle. The CDR3 has 16 amino acids.

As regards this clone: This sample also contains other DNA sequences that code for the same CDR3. The CDR3 DNA sequence: TGTGCCAGCAGCGTTGGCGGGAGCACAGATACGCAGTATTTT. Amino acid sequence: CASSVGGSTDTQYF. The chain has TRBV9 and TRBJ2-3, with a possible D match to TRBD2 (5 bases). The CDR3 has 14 amino acids. The germline CDR1 and CDR2 sequences are SGDLS and YYNGEE. V gave up 2 bases and J gave up 0 bases, with 7 bases separating them.

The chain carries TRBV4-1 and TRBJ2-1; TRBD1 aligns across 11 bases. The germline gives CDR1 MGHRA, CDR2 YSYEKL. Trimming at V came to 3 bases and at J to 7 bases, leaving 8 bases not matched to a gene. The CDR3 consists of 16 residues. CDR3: CASSHSGQGALNEQFF. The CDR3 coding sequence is TGCGCCAGCAGCCATAGCGGACAGGGGGCTTTGAATGAGCAGTTCTTC.

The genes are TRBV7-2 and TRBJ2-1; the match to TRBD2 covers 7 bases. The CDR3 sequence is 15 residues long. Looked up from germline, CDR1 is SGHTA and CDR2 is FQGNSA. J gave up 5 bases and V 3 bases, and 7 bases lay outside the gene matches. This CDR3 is CASSLEGGPHNEQFF. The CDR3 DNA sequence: TGTGCCAGCAGCTTGGAGGGAGGGCCCCACAATGAGCAGTTCTTC.

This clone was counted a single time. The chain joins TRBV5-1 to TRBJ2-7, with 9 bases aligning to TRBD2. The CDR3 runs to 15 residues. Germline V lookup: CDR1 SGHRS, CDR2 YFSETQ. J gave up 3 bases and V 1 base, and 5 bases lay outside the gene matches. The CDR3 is CASSLSPSGNYEQYF. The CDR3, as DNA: TGCGCCAGCAGCTTGTCCCCTAGCGGGAACTACGAGCAGTACTTC.

The CDR3 nucleotides read TGTGCCAGTAGTATTTATGGAGGCTCCCGTTCAAGAGACACCATATATTTT. Translation: CASSIYGGSRSRDTIYF. The chain joins TRBV19 to TRBJ1-3; D not resolved. The CDR3 is 17 residues long. From germline, CDR1 is LNHDA and CDR2 SQIVND (reference sequence). The ends were cut back, 3 bases at V and 8 bases at J, with 23 bases in the middle.

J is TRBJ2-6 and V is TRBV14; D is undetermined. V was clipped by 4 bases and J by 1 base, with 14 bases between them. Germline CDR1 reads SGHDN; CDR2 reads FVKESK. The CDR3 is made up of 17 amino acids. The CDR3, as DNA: TGTGCCAGCAGCCTGGTCCAGATGGGATCTGGGGCCAACGTCCTGACTTTC. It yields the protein CASSLVQMGSGANVLTF. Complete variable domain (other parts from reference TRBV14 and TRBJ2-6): EAGVTQFPSHSVIEKGQTVTLRCDPISGHDNLYWYRRVMGKEIKFLLHFVKESKQDESGMPNNRFLAERTGGTYSTLKVQPAELEDSGVYFCASSLVQMGSGANVLTFGAGSRLTVL.

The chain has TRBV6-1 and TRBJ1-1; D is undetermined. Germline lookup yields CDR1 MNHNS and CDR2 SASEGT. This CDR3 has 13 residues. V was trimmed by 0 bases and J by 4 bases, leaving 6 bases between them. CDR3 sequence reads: CASSEAQSTEAFF. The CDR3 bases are TGTGCCAGCAGTGAAGCCCAGAGCACTGAAGCTTTCTTT.

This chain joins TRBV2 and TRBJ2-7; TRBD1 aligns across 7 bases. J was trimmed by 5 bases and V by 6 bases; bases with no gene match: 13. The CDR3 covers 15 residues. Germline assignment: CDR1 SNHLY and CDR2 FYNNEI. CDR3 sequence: CASSQGQTLVDEQYF. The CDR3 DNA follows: TGTGCCAGCAGCCAGGGACAGACCCTGGTGGACGAGCAGTACTTC. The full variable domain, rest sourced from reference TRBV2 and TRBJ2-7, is EPEVTQTPSHQVTQMGQEVILRCVPISNHLYFYWYRQILGQKVEFLVSFYNNEISEKSEIFDDQFSVERPDGSNFTLKIRSTKLEDSAMYFCASSQGQTLVDEQYFGPGTRLTVT.

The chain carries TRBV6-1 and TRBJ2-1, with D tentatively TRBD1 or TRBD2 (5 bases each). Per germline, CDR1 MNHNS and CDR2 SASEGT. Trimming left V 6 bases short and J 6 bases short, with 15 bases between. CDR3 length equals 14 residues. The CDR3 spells CASSKVGERNEQFF. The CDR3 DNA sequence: TGTGCCAGCAGCAAGGTGGGGGAGCGCAATGAGCAGTTCTTC.

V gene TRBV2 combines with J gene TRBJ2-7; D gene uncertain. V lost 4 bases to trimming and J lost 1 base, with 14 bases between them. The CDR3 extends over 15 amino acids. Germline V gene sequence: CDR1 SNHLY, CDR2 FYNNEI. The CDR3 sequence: CASSGLDLSSYEQYF. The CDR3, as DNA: TGTGCCAGCAGTGGTCTGGACCTATCATCCTACGAGCAGTACTTC.

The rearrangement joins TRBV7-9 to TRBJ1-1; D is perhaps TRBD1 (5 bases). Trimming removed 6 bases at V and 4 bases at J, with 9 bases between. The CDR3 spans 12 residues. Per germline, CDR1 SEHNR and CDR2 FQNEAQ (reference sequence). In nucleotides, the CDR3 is TGTGCCAGCAGGCCGGGGGGCACTGAAGCTTTCTTT. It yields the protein CASRPGGTEAFF.